This T cell receptor (beta chain) was profiled in a study of T cells in localized non-small cell lung cancer. The data were produced by immunoSEQ multiplex PCR, yet TCRdb's version contains in-frame clones alone and is incomplete. The profile covers approximately 1,800 clones, with 30% to 35% appearing a single time and 9.5% to 15% taken by the ten largest. CDR3 length: 15 residues. Looked up from germline, CDR1 is SGHNT and CDR2 is YENEEA. The junction had 8 bases not matched to a gene; V was cut back by 4 bases and J by 5 bases. Study findings and constraints: With higher T cell density in blood came longer overall survival. Uninvolved adjacent lung had more T cell clonality than any other tissue, topping tumor. The appearance of a median roughly 58 of the top 100 tumor clones was seen in adjacent lung. Heterogeneity stays possible, as sequencing covered only one tumor region.

This clone rates as medium-sized. No antigen is known for it. The TCR comes from a female donor of 60 years or more with stage I squamous cell lung carcinoma. J is TRBJ1-1 and V is TRBV11-3; TRBD1 matches 9 bases. Sample: lung tumor tissue, taken before any cancer treatment. The chain's CDR3 is CASSSGTGWNTEAFF. The DNA for the CDR3 is TGTGCCAGCAGCTCCGGGACAGGGTGGAATACTGAAGCTTTCTTT.